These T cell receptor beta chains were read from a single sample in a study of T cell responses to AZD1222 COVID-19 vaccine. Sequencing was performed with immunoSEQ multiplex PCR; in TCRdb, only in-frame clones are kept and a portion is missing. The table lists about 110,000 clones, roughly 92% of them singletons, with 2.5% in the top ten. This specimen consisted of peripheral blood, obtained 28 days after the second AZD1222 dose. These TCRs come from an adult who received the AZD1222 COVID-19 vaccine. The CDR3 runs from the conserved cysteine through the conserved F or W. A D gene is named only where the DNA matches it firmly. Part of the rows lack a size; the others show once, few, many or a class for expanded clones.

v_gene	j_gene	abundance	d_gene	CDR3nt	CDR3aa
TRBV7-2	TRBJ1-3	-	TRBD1	TGTGCCAGCAGCTCGGGACAGGGAACGAGAAACACCATATATTTT	CASSSGQGTRNTIYF
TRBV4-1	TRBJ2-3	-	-	TGCGCCAGCAGCCAAGCGGGGGGCACAGATACGCAGTATTTT	CASSQAGGTDTQYF
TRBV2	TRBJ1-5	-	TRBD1	TGTGCCAGCGAGAAGGACAGGGGGTGGGATCAGCCCCAGCATTTT	CASEKDRGWDQPQHF
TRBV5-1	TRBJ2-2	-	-	TGCGCCAGCAGCTTAAATCTTCCGGGGCCGAACACCGGGGAGCTGTTTTTT	CASSLNLPGPNTGELFF
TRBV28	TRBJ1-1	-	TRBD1	TGTGCCAGCAGTGCTCCGGGAGGGGGCAACACTGAAGCTTTCTTT	CASSAPGGGNTEAFF
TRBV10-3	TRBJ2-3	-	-	TGTGCCATCAGTGAGCGTGTTGGGATAGTCACAGATACGCAGTATTTT	CAISERVGIVTDTQYF
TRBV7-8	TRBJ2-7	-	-	TGTGCCAGCAGCTTATTGGTCAGGGCCTACGAGCAGTACTTC	CASSLLVRAYEQYF
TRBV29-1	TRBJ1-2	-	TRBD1	TGCAGCGTTGATAAATTAGGGGGCATGGACTATGGCTACACCTTC	CSVDKLGGMDYGYTF
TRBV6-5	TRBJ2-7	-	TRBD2	TGTGCCAGCAAGCCTAGCGGGGGCTACGAGCAGTACTTC	CASKPSGGYEQYF
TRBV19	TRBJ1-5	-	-	TGTGCCAGTAGTATAGGGCAGGTCTTTACGCCCCAGCATTTT	CASSIGQVFTPQHF
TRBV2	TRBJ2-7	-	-	TGTGCCAGCAGTCGTCGGGGAGCCTACGAGCAGTACTTC	CASSRRGAYEQYF
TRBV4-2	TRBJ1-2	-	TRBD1	TGTGCCAGCAGCGACCGGGACAGAGACTATGGCTACACCTTC	CASSDRDRDYGYTF
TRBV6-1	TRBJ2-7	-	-	TGTGCCAGCAGTGAAGAGAACGGTTACGTGCAGTACTTC	CASSEENGYVQYF
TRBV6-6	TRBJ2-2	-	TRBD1	TGTGCCAGCAAACCGACAGGGCCCACCGGGGAGCTGTTTTTT	CASKPTGPTGELFF
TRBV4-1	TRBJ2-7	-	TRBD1	TGCGCCAGCAGCCGCGGACAGGCCGGAGGCGAGCAGTACTTC	CASSRGQAGGEQYF
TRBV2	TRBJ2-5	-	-	TGTGCCAGCAGTGATCCCCCCGCACAAGAGACCCAGTACTTC	CASSDPPAQETQYF
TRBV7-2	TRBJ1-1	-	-	TGTGCCAGCAGCTTAGAACCCATGAACACTGAAGCTTTCTTT	CASSLEPMNTEAFF
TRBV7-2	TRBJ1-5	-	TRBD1	TGTGCCAGCAGCTTAGCCCGACAGGGAGAATGGCCCCAGCATTTT	CASSLARQGEWPQHF
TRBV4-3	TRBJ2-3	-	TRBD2	TGCGCCAGCAGCCAAGATTGGCGGGGGGCAGATACGCAGTATTTT	CASSQDWRGADTQYF
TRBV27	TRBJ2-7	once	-	TGTGCCAGCAGTGGGCTTGATGTCTACGAGCAGTACTTC	CASSGLDVYEQYF
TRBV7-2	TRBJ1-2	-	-	TGTGCCAGCAGCATGGGTCATGGGAGCTACACCTTC	CASSMGHGSYTF
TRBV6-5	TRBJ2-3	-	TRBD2	TGTGCCACTAGACAAGGACTAGAAAGAGATACGCAGTATTTT	CATRQGLERDTQYF
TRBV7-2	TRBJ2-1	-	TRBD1	TGTGCCAGCAGCTTCGTTGGACAGGGCGGTACTGAGCAGTTCTTC	CASSFVGQGGTEQFF
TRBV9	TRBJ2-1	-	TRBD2	TGTGCCAGCAGCGTAGGGCTAGCGGGGGGCTCCTACAATGAGCAGTTCTTC	CASSVGLAGGSYNEQFF
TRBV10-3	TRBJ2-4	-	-	TGTGCCATCAGTGAATTTAGTCCCCAGGACATTCAGTACTTC	CAISEFSPQDIQYF
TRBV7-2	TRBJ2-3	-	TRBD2	TGTGCCAGCAGCTTCCCACTAGCGGGGGGTGGAGATACGCAGTATTTT	CASSFPLAGGGDTQYF
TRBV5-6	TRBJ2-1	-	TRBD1	TGTGCCAGCAGCTCGGTCAGGGACAGGGAGGGCAATGAGCAGTTCTTC	CASSSVRDREGNEQFF
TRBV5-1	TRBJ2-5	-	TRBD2	TGCGCCAGCAGCTTGTCCCCTAGCGGGGGTACCCAAGAGACCCAGTACTTC	CASSLSPSGGTQETQYF
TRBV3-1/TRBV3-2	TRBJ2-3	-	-	TGTGCCAGCAGCCATCGCGCCCCCTTAAGAGCAGATACGCAGTATTTT	CASSHRAPLRADTQYF
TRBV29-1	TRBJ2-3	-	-	TGCAGCGTTGCTGTAGGTCCCGGGGGAGCAGATACGCAGTATTTT	CSVAVGPGGADTQYF
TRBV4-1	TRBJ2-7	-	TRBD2	TGCGCCAGCAGCCAAGAGGGGACTACCCTCTACGAGCAGTACTTC	CASSQEGTTLYEQYF
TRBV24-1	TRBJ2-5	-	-	TGTGCCACCAGTGACCCGAAAACAGCCGACAGACAAGAGACCCAGTACTTC	CATSDPKTADRQETQYF
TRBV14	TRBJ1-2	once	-	TGTGCCAGCAGCCACTTGGACTCAGGGCTTTACTATGGCTACACCTTC	CASSHLDSGLYYGYTF
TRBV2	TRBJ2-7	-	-	TGTGCCAGCAGTGATGAGGGCACCTACGAGCAGTACTTC	CASSDEGTYEQYF
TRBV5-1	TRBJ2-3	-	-	TGCGCCAGCAGCTTGGAAGGGGTCCCAGATACGCAGTATTTT	CASSLEGVPDTQYF
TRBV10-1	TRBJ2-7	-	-	TGCGCCAGCAGTGAGTCTCTGGTATCGTACGAGCAGTACTTC	CASSESLVSYEQYF
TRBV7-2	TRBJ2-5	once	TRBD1	TGTGCCAGCAGCTTAACAGGGGTTAAAGAGACCCAGTACTTC	CASSLTGVKETQYF
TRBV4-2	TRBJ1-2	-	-	TGTGCCAGCAGCCCCAGTCCGGGCTATGACTACACCTTC	CASSPSPGYDYTF
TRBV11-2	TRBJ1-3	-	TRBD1	TGTGCCAGCAGCCCGACGACAGGGGCGGGAAACACCATATATTTT	CASSPTTGAGNTIYF
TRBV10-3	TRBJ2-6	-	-	TGTGCCACCCGGAGCTCTGGGGCCAACGTCCTGACTTTC	CATRSSGANVLTF
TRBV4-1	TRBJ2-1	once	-	TGCGCCAGCAGCCAAGATCCGAGCGGACTTAATGAGCAGTTCTTC	CASSQDPSGLNEQFF
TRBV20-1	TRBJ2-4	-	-	TGCAGTGCTATTCATAACATTCAGTACTTC	CSAIHNIQYF
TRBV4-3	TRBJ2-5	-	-	TGCGCCAGCAGCCAAGATGGGGGCGGTGGGATTGGGCAAGAGACCCAGTACTTC	CASSQDGGGGIGQETQYF